Below are 14 T cell receptor beta chains sequenced from a single sample in a study of blood T cell repertoires in COVID-19. Sequencing was performed with immunoSEQ multiplex PCR; in TCRdb, only in-frame clones are kept and a portion is missing. The sample comprises 150,000 to 200,000 clones, roughly 82% of which are singletons, and roughly 8% rests with the top ten. The sample consisted of peripheral blood. The receptors shown here come from a woman in her fifties or sixties with COVID-19, enrolled during active disease.

The chain uses TRBV18 and TRBJ1-1; 8 bases map to TRBD1. Germline CDR1 and CDR2: KGHSH and LQKENI. The CDR3 covers 16 residues. V shed 3 bases and J 4 bases; nucleotides not matched to a gene: 10. CDR3 DNA: TGTGCCAGCTCACCGACTATTGGACAGGGTGGCACTGAAGCTTTCTTT. The encoded protein is CASSPTIGQGGTEAFF. Full variable domain (missing parts from reference TRBV18 and TRBJ1-1): NAGVMQNPRHLVRRRGQEARLRCSPMKGHSHVYWYRQLPEEGLKFMVYLQKENIIDESGMPKERFSAEFPKEGPSILRIQQVVRGDSAAYFCASSPTIGQGGTEAFFGQGTRLTVV.

This clone has a handful of counts. The chain carries TRBV5-6 and TRBJ2-5; D not certain. Germline V gene lookup returns CDR1 SGHDT and CDR2 YYEEEE. The V and J ends lost 2 bases and 1 base respectively, with 6 bases between them. The CDR3 has 13 residues. CDR3 sequence (DNA): TGTGCCAGCAGCTTCTCGTTCCAAGAGACCCAGTACTTC. It translates to CASSFSFQETQYF.

V is TRBV21-1 and J is TRBJ2-7; the table names TRBD1, a call not compared with the DNA. TRBV21-1 is described as a pseudogene. The CDR3 covers 14 residues. The CDR3 DNA sequence: TGTGCCAGCAGCAACGCGACAGGGACCTACGAGCAGTACTTC. Residues: CASSNATGTYEQYF.

The chain carries TRBV5-1 and TRBJ1-3, with 7 bases that match TRBD1. V lost 0 bases and J lost 3; bases outside the gene matches: 3. The CDR3 is 15 residues long. The V gene's germline CDR1 is SGHRS and CDR2 YFSETQ. The CDR3 reads CASSLEGARGNTIYF. The CDR3 DNA reads TGCGCCAGCAGCTTGGAGGGGGCGCGTGGAAACACCATATATTTT.

The rearrangement uses TRBV2 and TRBJ2-2; possibly TRBD1 for D (5 bases). CDR1 and CDR2 (germline): SNHLY, FYNNEI. V was clipped by 5 bases and J by 2 bases, with 9 bases between them. CDR3 length: 14 residues. CDR3 DNA: TGTGCCAGCAGTAAAGGACACAACACCGGGGAGCTGTTTTTT. The encoded protein is CASSKGHNTGELFF. Using reference TRBV2 and TRBJ2-2 for the parts outside the CDR3, the full variable domain is EPEVTQTPSHQVTQMGQEVILRCVPISNHLYFYWYRQILGQKVEFLVSFYNNEISEKSEIFDDQFSVERPDGSNFTLKIRSTKLEDSAMYFCASSKGHNTGELFFGEGSRLTVL.

V is TRBV6-1 and J is TRBJ2-5, with D possibly being TRBD1 (5 bases). The V gene lost 3 bases and the J gene lost 2 bases, with 7 bases spanning the gap. The germline V gene encodes CDR1 MNHNS and CDR2 SASEGT. This CDR3 has 13 residues. The DNA for the CDR3 is TGTGCCAGCAGTGACACAGGTCAAGAGACCCAGTACTTC. Protein: CASSDTGQETQYF.

This chain joins TRBV9 and TRBJ1-3; TRBD1 agrees at 7 bases. The length of the CDR3 is 15 residues. CDR1 SGDLS and CDR2 YYNGEE come from the germline V gene. V gave up 2 bases and J gave up 2 bases; unmatched junction bases: 4. CDR3 bases: TGTGCCAGCAGCGTGACAGGGTCGGCTGGAAACACCATATATTTT. Translating it yields CASSVTGSAGNTIYF.

In this sample, this clone turned up a few times. This chain joins TRBV11-3 and TRBJ2-1, with 7 bases identical to TRBD2. Germline CDR1 SGHNT, CDR2 YENEEA. The CDR3 runs 16 residues. Germline trimming cut 2 bases from V and 0 bases from J; bases unmatched to any gene: 4. The CDR3 loop is CASSLYGGSSYNEQFF. CDR3 in DNA: TGTGCCAGCAGCTTATACGGCGGGAGCTCCTACAATGAGCAGTTCTTC.

This rearrangement joins TRBV27 to TRBJ2-5, with D possibly being TRBD2 (5 bases). The CDR3 is 16 amino acids. V was clipped by 0 bases and J by 2 bases, with 13 bases between them. Germline lookup yields CDR1 MNHEY and CDR2 SMNVEV (reference sequence). The CDR3 DNA reads as TGTGCCAGCAGTTTATCGTTTGGGAGAACTCAAGAGACCCAGTACTTC. This translates into CASSLSFGRTQETQYF.

This rearrangement joins TRBV5-6 to TRBJ2-2; no firm D call. The CDR3 contains 15 residues. Germline loops: CDR1 SGHDT, CDR2 YYEEEE. V lost 0 bases to trimming and J lost 2 bases, with 8 bases between them. The CDR3 nucleotides read TGTGCCAGCAGCTTGGTTAGTGCCAACACCGGGGAGCTGTTTTTT. As protein: CASSLVSANTGELFF.

This clone was seen repeatedly, ten times or more. This sequence joins TRBV4-1 and TRBJ1-2; 7 bases line up with TRBD1. The CDR3 has 15 residues. V gave up 3 bases and J gave up 0 bases; unmatched junction bases: 4. The V gene's germline CDR1 is MGHRA and CDR2 YSYEKL. The CDR3 nucleotides are TGCGCCAGCAGCCAGACAGGGCTAGCTAACTATGGCTACACCTTC. Protein sequence: CASSQTGLANYGYTF.

J is TRBJ1-5 and V is TRBV6-1; 7 bases match TRBD1. This CDR3 spans 15 amino acids. The V and J ends lost 2 bases and 4 bases, in that order; junction bases with no gene match: 5. CDR1 MNHNS and CDR2 SASEGT come from the germline V gene. The CDR3 sequence is CASSETGVGNQPQHF. CDR3 DNA sequence: TGTGCCAGCAGTGAAACAGGGGTTGGGAATCAGCCCCAGCATTTT.

V is TRBV6-4 and J is TRBJ2-3, with TRBD2 identical over 8 bases. V was clipped by 0 bases and J by 1 base; unmatched bases: 0. Germline CDR1 reads MRHNA; CDR2 reads SNTAGT. The CDR3 covers 15 residues. CDR3 sequence (DNA): TGTGCCAGCAGTGACTCGCGGGGGGGCACAGATACGCAGTATTTT. Protein: CASSDSRGGTDTQYF.

In its sample, this clone was seen a few times. The rearrangement joins TRBV10-2 to TRBJ2-1; D uncertain. Germline V gene data show CDR1 as WSHSY and CDR2 as SAAADI. The V gene lost 8 bases and the J gene lost 5 bases, with 10 bases spanning the gap. The CDR3 covers 12 residues. CDR3 sequence reads: CASRTPNNEQFF. CDR3 DNA sequence: TGCGCCAGCCGTACCCCTAACAATGAGCAGTTCTTC.